This T cell receptor beta chain derives from a study of technical replicates of blood from a handful of donors. TCRdb keeps only in-frame clones here, not all; method: immunoSEQ multiplex PCR. This table holds some 77,000 clones, around 92% found once. The CDR3 extends over 15 amino acids. V lost 0 bases and J lost 4, with 13 bases in between. Germline V gives CDR1 SGDLS, CDR2 YYNGEE. This clonotype was sampled from a human donor in good health. Sequenced: T cells isolated from PBMCs. The rearrangement uses TRBV9 and TRBJ1-1; D possibly corresponds to TRBD1 (5 bases). The CDR3 protein is CASSVGSLGGTEAFF. As DNA, the CDR3 is TGTGCCAGCAGCGTAGGTTCGCTCGGGGGCACTGAAGCTTTCTTT.